What follows is one T cell receptor beta chain and its context. What it binds is not known. These data originate in a study of shared clonotypes between healthy human individuals. About the study: Each donor had three CD4 naive, three CD4 memory, two CD8 naive and one CD8 memory plate. Study conclusions and caveats: The small donor group covered limited genetic and exposure diversity.

The CDR3 runs 12 residues. Germline V CDR1 and CDR2: ENHRY, SYGVKD. V lost 8 bases to trimming and J lost 1 base, with 8 bases between them. CD45RA+ naive and CD45RA-negative memory subsets were separated from CD4+ cells. Libraries were prepared by immunoSEQ multiplex PCR; TCRdb keeps only in-frame clonotypes and omits some of them. The top ten hold about 0.36% of the sample, which has approximately 2,300,000 clones, 85% to 95% seen once. This clonotype originated in a young man in good health. Some clones in this sample may be carry-over from other donors' samples. Material: naive CD4+ T cells from PBMCs. Described subset: CD45RA+ positively selected. The chain links TRBV10-3 to TRBJ1-1; D unresolved. For the CDR3, the DNA is TGTGCCATCGGGAATGGGAACACTGAAGCTTTCTTT. Encoded protein: CAIGNGNTEAFF.